The entry below gives a single TCR beta chain sequence along with its context. Trimming at V came to 4 bases and at J to 5 bases, leaving 8 bases not matched to a gene. The CDR3 is made up of 15 amino acids. Germline CDR1 SGHNT, CDR2 YYREEE (reference sequence). TCRdb keeps only in-frame clones here, not all; method: immunoSEQ multiplex PCR. The sample has some 81,000 clones, nearly 95% seen once. This record comes from a study of blood T cell repertoires in COVID-19. In the study overall: The analysed material was cDNA or gDNA that came from T cells, B-cell-depleted T cells, or PBMCs.

The sequence was collected from a human donor with active COVID-19. The donor label of this sample is uncertain. The sample was peripheral blood. The chain employs TRBV5-4 and TRBJ2-1; 8 bases align to TRBD2. CDR3 sequence: CASSLEREYHNEQFF. The CDR3, as DNA: TGTGCCAGCAGCCTGGAGCGGGAGTACCACAATGAGCAGTTCTTC.